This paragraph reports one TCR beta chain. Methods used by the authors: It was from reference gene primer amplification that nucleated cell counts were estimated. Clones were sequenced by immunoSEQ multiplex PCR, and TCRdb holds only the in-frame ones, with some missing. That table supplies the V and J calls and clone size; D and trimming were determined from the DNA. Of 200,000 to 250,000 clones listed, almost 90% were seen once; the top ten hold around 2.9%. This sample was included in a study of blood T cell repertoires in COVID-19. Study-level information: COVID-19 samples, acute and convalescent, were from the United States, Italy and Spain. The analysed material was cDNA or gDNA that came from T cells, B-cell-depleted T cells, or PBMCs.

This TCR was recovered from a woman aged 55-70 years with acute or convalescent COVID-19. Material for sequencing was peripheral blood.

CDR3 amino acids: CASSSRLADEQFF. The CDR3, as DNA: TGTGCCAGCAGCTCCCGACTAGCGGATGAGCAGTTCTTC. The rearrangement joins TRBV3-1 (or the pseudogene TRBV3-2) to TRBJ2-1, with 9 bases fitting TRBD2. Germline loops: CDR1 LGHDT, CDR2 YNNKEL (reference sequence). Losses at the gene ends were 5 bases for V and 8 bases for J; bases not matched to a gene: 4. The CDR3 covers 13 residues.